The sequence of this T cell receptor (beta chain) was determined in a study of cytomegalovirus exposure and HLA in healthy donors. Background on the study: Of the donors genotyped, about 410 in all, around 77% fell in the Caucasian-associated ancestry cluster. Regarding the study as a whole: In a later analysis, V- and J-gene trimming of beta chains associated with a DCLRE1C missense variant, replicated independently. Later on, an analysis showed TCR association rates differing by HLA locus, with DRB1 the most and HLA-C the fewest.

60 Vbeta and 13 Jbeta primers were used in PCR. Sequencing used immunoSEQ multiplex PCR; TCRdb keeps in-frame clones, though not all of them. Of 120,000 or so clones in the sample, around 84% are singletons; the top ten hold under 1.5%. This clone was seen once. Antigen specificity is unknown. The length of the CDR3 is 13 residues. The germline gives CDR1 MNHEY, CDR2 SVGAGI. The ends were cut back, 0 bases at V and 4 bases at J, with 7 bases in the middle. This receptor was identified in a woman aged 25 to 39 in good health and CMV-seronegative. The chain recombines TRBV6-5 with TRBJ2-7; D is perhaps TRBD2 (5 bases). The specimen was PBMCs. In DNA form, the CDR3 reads TGTGCCAGCAGTTACTCGAGAGGGTACGAGCAGTACTTC. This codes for CASSYSRGYEQYF.